Presented here are 5 T cell receptor beta chains from one specimen sequenced in a study of T-cell memory formation after mild COVID-19. TCRdb redid the calling of the 5' RACE reads with MiXCR, one entry per CDR3 protein. The table lists 410,000 or so distinct CDR3 sequences, 20% to 25% of them singletons. The sequenced material came from PBMCs or a T cell subset sorted from them (not recorded which). All receptors come from an adult woman who had mild COVID-19 (a few samples of this study predate the infection). Cell type and time point are not known.

The chain uses TRBV6-2 or TRBV6-3 and TRBJ2-1; the D gene is possibly TRBD2 (6 bases). The germline V gene encodes CDR1 MNHEY and CDR2 SVGEGT. The V and J ends lost 5 bases and 6 bases respectively, with 14 bases between them. This CDR3 has 14 residues. In DNA, the CDR3 is TGTGCCAGCAGTCGACGGGGACTCGGCAATGAGCAGTTCTTC. This gives the protein CASSRRGLGNEQFF.

This clonotype was counted a few times. The CDR3 sequence: CASSVGLADTYEQYF. The CDR3 nucleotides read TGTGCCAGCAGCGTCGGCCTAGCGGACACCTACGAGCAGTACTTC. V is TRBV9 and J is TRBJ2-7, with TRBD2 identical over 7 bases. Germline loops: CDR1 SGDLS, CDR2 YYNGEE. Germline trimming cut 2 bases from V and 2 bases from J; bases unmatched to any gene: 7. CDR3 length: 15 amino acids.

This rearrangement joins TRBV14 to TRBJ2-1; D call uncertain. The CDR3 is made up of 15 amino acids. CDR1 and CDR2 (germline): SGHDN, FVKESK. V lost 4 bases to trimming and J lost 3 bases, with 13 bases between them. The CDR3 protein is CASSPVTSLYNEQFF. The CDR3, as DNA: TGTGCCAGCAGCCCCGTTACGTCCCTCTACAATGAGCAGTTCTTC. Looking up the rest from reference TRBV14 and TRBJ2-1 gives the full variable domain: EAGVTQFPSHSVIEKGQTVTLRCDPISGHDNLYWYRRVMGKEIKFLLHFVKESKQDESGMPNNRFLAERTGGTYSTLKVQPAELEDSGVYFCASSPVTSLYNEQFFGPGTRLTVL.

This clonotype was recorded at least ten times. This rearrangement joins TRBV12-3 or TRBV12-4 to TRBJ2-7; TRBD2 matches 9 bases. The CDR3 runs 16 residues. V was pared by 5 bases and J by 1 base, with 9 bases of the junction left unmatched. The chain's CDR3 is CASSGKRLAESYEQYF. CDR3 in DNA: TGTGCCAGCAGTGGCAAGCGACTAGCGGAGTCCTACGAGCAGTACTTC.

This clonotype was recorded a few times. This chain links TRBV29-1 with TRBJ2-5; 7 nucleotides agree with TRBD1. The CDR3 loop spans 11 amino acids. Germline loops: CDR1 SQVTM, CDR2 ANQGSEA. The CDR3 here is CGQGVQETQYF. The CDR3 DNA sequence: TGCGGGCAGGGGGTTCAAGAGACCCAGTACTTC.